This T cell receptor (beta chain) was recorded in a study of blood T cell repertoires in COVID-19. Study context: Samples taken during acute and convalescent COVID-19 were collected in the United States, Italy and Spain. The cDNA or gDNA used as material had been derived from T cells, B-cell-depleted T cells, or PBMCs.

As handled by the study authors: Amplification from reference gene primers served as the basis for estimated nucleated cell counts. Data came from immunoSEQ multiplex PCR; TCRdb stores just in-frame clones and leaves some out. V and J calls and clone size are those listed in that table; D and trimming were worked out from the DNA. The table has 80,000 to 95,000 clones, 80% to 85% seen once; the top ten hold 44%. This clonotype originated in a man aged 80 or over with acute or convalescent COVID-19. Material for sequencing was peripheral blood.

CDR3 amino acids: CASSPGTGKNQPQHF. The CDR3 nucleotides read TGTGCCAGCTCACCTGGGACAGGGAAGAATCAGCCCCAGCATTTT. The chain links TRBV18 to TRBJ1-5, with 9 positions matching TRBD1. V lost 3 bases to trimming and J lost 4 bases; unmatched junction nucleotides: 4. The CDR3 totals 15 residues. Germline values: CDR1 KGHSH, CDR2 LQKENI. Full variable domain (rest looked up from reference TRBV18 and TRBJ1-5): NAGVMQNPRHLVRRRGQEARLRCSPMKGHSHVYWYRQLPEEGLKFMVYLQKENIIDESGMPKERFSAEFPKEGPSILRIQQVVRGDSAAYFCASSPGTGKNQPQHFGDGTRLSIL.